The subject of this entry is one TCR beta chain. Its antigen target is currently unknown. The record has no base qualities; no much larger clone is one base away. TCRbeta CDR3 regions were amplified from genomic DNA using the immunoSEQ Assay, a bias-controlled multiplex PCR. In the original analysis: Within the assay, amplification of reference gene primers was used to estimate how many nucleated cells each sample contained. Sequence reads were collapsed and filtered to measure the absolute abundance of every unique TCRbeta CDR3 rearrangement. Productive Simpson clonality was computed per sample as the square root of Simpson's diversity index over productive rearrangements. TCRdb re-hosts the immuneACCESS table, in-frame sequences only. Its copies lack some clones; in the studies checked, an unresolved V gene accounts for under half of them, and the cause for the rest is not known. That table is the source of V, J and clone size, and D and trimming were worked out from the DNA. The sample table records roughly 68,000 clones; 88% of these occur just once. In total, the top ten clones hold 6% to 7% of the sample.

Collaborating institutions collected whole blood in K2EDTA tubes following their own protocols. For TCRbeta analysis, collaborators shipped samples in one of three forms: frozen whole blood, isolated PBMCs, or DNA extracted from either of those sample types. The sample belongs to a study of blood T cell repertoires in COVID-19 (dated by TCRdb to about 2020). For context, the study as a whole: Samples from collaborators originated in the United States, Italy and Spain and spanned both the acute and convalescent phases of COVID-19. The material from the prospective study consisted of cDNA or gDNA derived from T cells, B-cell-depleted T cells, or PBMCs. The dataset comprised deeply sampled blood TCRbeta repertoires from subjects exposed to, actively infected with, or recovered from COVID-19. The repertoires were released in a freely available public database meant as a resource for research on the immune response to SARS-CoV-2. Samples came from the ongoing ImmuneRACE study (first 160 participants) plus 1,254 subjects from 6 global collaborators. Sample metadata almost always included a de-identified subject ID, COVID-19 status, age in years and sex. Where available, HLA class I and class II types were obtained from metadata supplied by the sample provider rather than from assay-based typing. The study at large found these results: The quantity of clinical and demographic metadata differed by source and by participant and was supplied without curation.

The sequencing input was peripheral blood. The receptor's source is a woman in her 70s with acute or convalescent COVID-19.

The DNA reads TGTGCCACCAGTGATTTTTCCCCGGGCAGGGGAAGTTACAATGAGCAGTTCTTC. Its coded protein is CATSDFSPGRGSYNEQFF. The chain is made from TRBV24-1 and TRBJ2-1; a tentative D call is TRBD1 (6 bases match). The germline V gene specifies KGHDR as CDR1 and SFDVKD as CDR2. At the junction V is shortened by 1 base and J by 4 bases, with 19 bases in between. Spanning cysteine to phenylalanine, the CDR3 consists of 18 amino acids. Of all the DNA, just the CDR3 is kept, 54 bases in frame from base 1.